This is a list of T cell receptor beta chains from one sample in a study of neurological immune-mediated disorders. TCRdb independently ran MiXCR on the 5' RACE reads; one entry per CDR3 protein. The repertoire holds approximately 30,000 distinct CDR3 sequences, 4% seen once, with more than 20% in the top ten. The material sequenced was CD4+ T cells from blood. The source of these receptors is a woman in her forties in good health. The CDR3 runs from the conserved cysteine through the conserved F or W. The D gene is left open where the match is weak. For some rows the clone size is stated as once, few or many, or as a class when expanded; others skip it.

j_call: TRBJ1-5; v_call: TRBV10-3; clone_size: many; d_call: .; cdr3_nt: TGTGCCATCAGTGAGTCCGGGGATCAGCCCCAGCATTTT; cdr3_aa: CAISESGDQPQHF
j_call: TRBJ1-1; v_call: TRBV7-9; clone_size: many; d_call: TRBD1; cdr3_nt: TGTGCCAGCAGCCCCTTCTTAACCGGGACAGTGAACACTGAAGCTTTCTTT; cdr3_aa: CASSPFLTGTVNTEAFF
j_call: TRBJ1-1; v_call: TRBV28; clone_size: many; d_call: TRBD1; cdr3_nt: TGTGCCAGCAGAGCTACCGGGACAGGGCGGACTGAAGCTTTCTTT; cdr3_aa: CASRATGTGRTEAFF
j_call: TRBJ1-2; v_call: TRBV3-1; clone_size: many; d_call: .; cdr3_nt: TGTGCCAGCAGCCTTAGAGGCTATGGCTACACCTTC; cdr3_aa: CASSLRGYGYTF
j_call: TRBJ2-4; v_call: TRBV18; clone_size: many; d_call: .; cdr3_nt: TGTGCCAGCTCTCCGGAAGGACTAGCCAAAAACATTCAGTACTTC; cdr3_aa: CASSPEGLAKNIQYF
j_call: TRBJ2-1; v_call: TRBV5-5; clone_size: many; d_call: .; cdr3_nt: TGTGCCAGCTTACCAGTCGTATCCTACAATGAGCAGTTCTTC; cdr3_aa: CASLPVVSYNEQFF
j_call: TRBJ1-5; v_call: TRBV6-2/TRBV6-3; clone_size: many; d_call: TRBD1; cdr3_nt: TGTGCCAGCAGTCCGGACAGGCAAACCCGTACAGCAATGATTGGGCCCCAGCATTTT; cdr3_aa: CASSPDRQTRTAMIGPQHF
j_call: TRBJ2-1; v_call: TRBV29-1; clone_size: many; d_call: TRBD2; cdr3_nt: TGCAGCGTCAAGCGGGGTTCCTACAATGAGCAGTTCTTC; cdr3_aa: CSVKRGSYNEQFF
j_call: TRBJ2-1; v_call: TRBV12-3/TRBV12-4; clone_size: many; d_call: .; cdr3_nt: TGTGCCAGCAGGTACACGAGAGGTGAGCAGTTCTTC; cdr3_aa: CASRYTRGEQFF
j_call: TRBJ2-5; v_call: TRBV7-2; clone_size: many; d_call: .; cdr3_nt: TGTGCCAGCTCTTCGGGGGCATCGGGCTGGGGAGAGACCCAGTACTTC; cdr3_aa: CASSSGASGWGETQYF
j_call: TRBJ2-2; v_call: TRBV3-1; clone_size: medium-sized; d_call: .; cdr3_nt: TGTGCCAGCAGAGGACCGGTTAACACCGGGGAGCTGTTTTTT; cdr3_aa: CASRGPVNTGELFF
j_call: TRBJ1-2; v_call: TRBV20-1; clone_size: many; d_call: .; cdr3_nt: TGCAGTGCTAGAAAGGACGCCTATGGCTACACCTTC; cdr3_aa: CSARKDAYGYTF
j_call: TRBJ2-7; v_call: TRBV4-1; clone_size: many; d_call: .; cdr3_nt: TGCGCCAGCAGCCAAGATCCGGGTAGGGCCGAGCAGTACTTC; cdr3_aa: CASSQDPGRAEQYF
j_call: TRBJ2-5; v_call: TRBV10-3; clone_size: many; d_call: TRBD2; cdr3_nt: TGTGCCATCAGCGGGGCTAGCGGAACCCTCCAAGAGACCCAGTACTTC; cdr3_aa: CAISGASGTLQETQYF
j_call: TRBJ2-2; v_call: TRBV20-1; clone_size: many; d_call: TRBD2; cdr3_nt: TGCAGTGCTCGTAGCGGGGGGTCTCTAGGCGGGGAGCTGTTTTTT; cdr3_aa: CSARSGGSLGGELFF
j_call: TRBJ2-6; v_call: TRBV5-1; clone_size: many; d_call: .; cdr3_nt: TGCGCCAGCAGCCCCCGTTTCCTCCTCACCCAGTCTGGGGCCAACGTCCTGACTTTC; cdr3_aa: CASSPRFLLTQSGANVLTF
j_call: TRBJ2-7; v_call: TRBV28; clone_size: many; d_call: TRBD2; cdr3_nt: TGCGGGACTAGCGGTCCCTACGAGCAGTACTTC; cdr3_aa: CGTSGPYEQYF
j_call: TRBJ2-1; v_call: TRBV6-1; clone_size: many; d_call: TRBD2; cdr3_nt: TGTGCCAGCAGTGCCGTGGGACTAGCTACAGATGAGCAGTTCTTC; cdr3_aa: CASSAVGLATDEQFF
j_call: TRBJ2-3; v_call: TRBV7-2; clone_size: many; d_call: TRBD2; cdr3_nt: TGTGCCAGCAGCTTAGAACTAGCGGGAGGTTATACGCAGTATTTT; cdr3_aa: CASSLELAGGYTQYF
j_call: TRBJ2-7; v_call: TRBV10-1; clone_size: many; d_call: .; cdr3_nt: TGCGCCAGCAGTGAGATGGCGGGGCCCTACGAGCAGTACTTC; cdr3_aa: CASSEMAGPYEQYF
j_call: TRBJ2-2; v_call: TRBV21-1; clone_size: many; d_call: .; cdr3_nt: TGTGCCAGCAGCCGACAAGTGGGACAGAACACCGGGGAGCTGTTTTTT; cdr3_aa: CASSRQVGQNTGELFF
j_call: TRBJ2-7; v_call: TRBV18; clone_size: many; d_call: .; cdr3_nt: TGTGCCAGCTCACGGGCTAGCGCCGCCTACGAGCAGTACTTC; cdr3_aa: CASSRASAAYEQYF
j_call: TRBJ1-2; v_call: TRBV20-1; clone_size: many; d_call: .; cdr3_nt: TGCAGTGCTAGTGTTAGGGAACAGAACTATGGCTACACCTTC; cdr3_aa: CSASVREQNYGYTF
j_call: TRBJ1-5; v_call: TRBV12-3/TRBV12-4; clone_size: many; d_call: .; cdr3_nt: TGTGCCAGCAGTCAACCGGGACTGAGCCGCAATCAGCCCCAGCATTTT; cdr3_aa: CASSQPGLSRNQPQHF
j_call: TRBJ2-1; v_call: TRBV7-2; clone_size: many; d_call: .; cdr3_nt: TGTGCCAGCAGCTCCCGGGACTTCTACAATGAGCAGTTCTTC; cdr3_aa: CASSSRDFYNEQFF
j_call: TRBJ2-2; v_call: TRBV12-3/TRBV12-4; clone_size: many; d_call: .; cdr3_nt: TGTGCCAGCAGTTTAGCGGGCGGGACCGGGGAGCTGTTTTTT; cdr3_aa: CASSLAGGTGELFF
j_call: TRBJ2-5; v_call: TRBV5-1; clone_size: many; d_call: TRBD1; cdr3_nt: TGCGCCAGCAGCCTTGACGTCGCAGGGGGCCAAGAGACCCAGTACTTC; cdr3_aa: CASSLDVAGGQETQYF
j_call: TRBJ1-5; v_call: TRBV10-2; clone_size: many; d_call: .; cdr3_nt: TGCGCCAGCAGTGATTATGGGGGGCCGGAACAGCCCCAGCATTTT; cdr3_aa: CASSDYGGPEQPQHF
j_call: TRBJ1-6; v_call: TRBV28; clone_size: many; d_call: .; cdr3_nt: TGTGCCAGCAAGGACAGCCCTATAGATTCACCCCTCCACTTT; cdr3_aa: CASKDSPIDSPLHF
j_call: TRBJ2-7; v_call: TRBV4-1; clone_size: many; d_call: .; cdr3_nt: TGCGCCAGCAGCCAAGTAGGGGGAGGGAGCGAGCAGTACTTC; cdr3_aa: CASSQVGGGSEQYF
j_call: TRBJ2-7; v_call: TRBV5-6; clone_size: many; d_call: TRBD1; cdr3_nt: TGTGCCAGCAGCTCCGGGACAGATCTCTACGAGCAGTACTTC; cdr3_aa: CASSSGTDLYEQYF
j_call: TRBJ2-7; v_call: TRBV2; clone_size: many; d_call: TRBD1; cdr3_nt: TGTGCCAGCAGCGGAAGGGACAGGAGCTTATCCTACGAGCAGTACTTC; cdr3_aa: CASSGRDRSLSYEQYF
j_call: TRBJ1-2; v_call: TRBV5-1; clone_size: many; d_call: .; cdr3_nt: TGCGCCAGCAGCTTGGACTGGGCAGGGAACTATGGCTACACCTTC; cdr3_aa: CASSLDWAGNYGYTF
j_call: TRBJ1-3; v_call: TRBV30; clone_size: .; d_call: .; cdr3_nt: TGTGCCTGGGAGATAGGAAACACCATATATTTT; cdr3_aa: CAWEIGNTIYF
j_call: TRBJ1-6; v_call: TRBV5-1; clone_size: many; d_call: .; cdr3_nt: TGCGCCAGCAGCTTGGCCTCGTCAGGAGGGTTGAGATCACCCCTCCACTTT; cdr3_aa: CASSLASSGGLRSPLHF
j_call: TRBJ1-5; v_call: TRBV29-1; clone_size: .; d_call: .; cdr3_nt: TGCAGCGTTGTGGAAAGTTGGCAGCCCCAGCATTTT; cdr3_aa: CSVVESWQPQHF
j_call: TRBJ2-1; v_call: TRBV3-1; clone_size: many; d_call: .; cdr3_nt: TGTGCCAGCAGCCAAGTGTCTAGCTCGAATGAGCAGTTCTTC; cdr3_aa: CASSQVSSSNEQFF
j_call: TRBJ2-7; v_call: TRBV6-6; clone_size: many; d_call: TRBD2; cdr3_nt: TGTGCCAGCACCCGGGGGGGTGATTTAGTCTACGAGCAGTACTTC; cdr3_aa: CASTRGGDLVYEQYF
j_call: TRBJ2-7; v_call: TRBV15; clone_size: many; d_call: .; cdr3_nt: TGTGCCACCAGCCTAGGATCGGCAGCCACCTACGAGCAGTACTTC; cdr3_aa: CATSLGSAATYEQYF
j_call: TRBJ2-5; v_call: TRBV7-9; clone_size: many; d_call: .; cdr3_nt: TGTGCCAGCAGCTTCCACGGAGAGACCCAGTACTTC; cdr3_aa: CASSFHGETQYF
j_call: TRBJ2-3; v_call: TRBV27; clone_size: many; d_call: TRBD2; cdr3_nt: TGTGCCAGCAGTGACCAGGGACTAGCGGCCTATGGCACAGATACGCAGTATTTT; cdr3_aa: CASSDQGLAAYGTDTQYF
j_call: TRBJ2-1; v_call: TRBV7-9; clone_size: many; d_call: TRBD2; cdr3_nt: TGTGCCAGCAGCTTACGTCGGGCGGGGCGCCGGACTAGCTCCAATGAGCAGTTCTTC; cdr3_aa: CASSLRRAGRRTSSNEQFF
j_call: TRBJ2-5; v_call: TRBV10-2; clone_size: few; d_call: .; cdr3_nt: TGCGCCAGCAGTTTTCGTGGGGCCCAAGAGACCCAGTACTTC; cdr3_aa: CASSFRGAQETQYF
j_call: TRBJ1-1; v_call: TRBV3-1; clone_size: many; d_call: .; cdr3_nt: TGTGCCAGCAGCCAAGATCCCCCCACTGAAGCTTTCTTT; cdr3_aa: CASSQDPPTEAFF
j_call: TRBJ2-4; v_call: TRBV20-1; clone_size: many; d_call: TRBD1; cdr3_nt: TGCAGTGCTAGAGATCTGGACAGGGCCAAAAACATTCAGTACTTC; cdr3_aa: CSARDLDRAKNIQYF
j_call: TRBJ1-5; v_call: TRBV27; clone_size: many; d_call: .; cdr3_nt: TGTGCCAGCAAACCTAACTGGGATGATGGTCAGCCCCAGCATTTT; cdr3_aa: CASKPNWDDGQPQHF
j_call: TRBJ2-3; v_call: TRBV28; clone_size: many; d_call: TRBD2; cdr3_nt: TGTGCCAGCAGTCTATCACCAGGACTAGGATCTAGCACAGATACGCAGTATTTT; cdr3_aa: CASSLSPGLGSSTDTQYF
j_call: TRBJ1-1; v_call: TRBV15; clone_size: many; d_call: .; cdr3_nt: TGTGCCACCAGCGGCGAAGCTTCAGGGTGGGCTTTCTTT; cdr3_aa: CATSGEASGWAFF